This note documents a single T cell receptor beta chain sequence. This CDR3 fails to terminate in the conserved phenylalanine or tryptophan, so it likely reflects a read error. The V gene lost 5 bases and the J gene lost 7 bases, with 9 bases spanning the gap. This CDR3 has 12 amino acids. The authors amplified TCR beta CDR3 regions from RNA transcripts. Following a first-round RT-PCR that used HTBI primers, a second-round multiplex PCR was carried out. TCRdb re-derived calls from the multiplex PCR reads in MiXCR, one entry per CDR3 protein. The data show hundreds of thousands of distinct CDR3 sequences, approximately 40% seen once. The sample originates from a study of Graves' ophthalmopathy and Graves' hyperthyroidism.

The chain joins TRBV12-3 or TRBV12-4 to TRBJ1-5; weak D call: TRBD1 (5 bases). The sequence was obtained from an adult man with Graves' ophthalmopathy. The sample consisted of peripheral blood. In DNA form, the CDR3 reads TGTGCCAGCAGTGTGGGACCCCAGCCCCAGCATCTT. This codes for CASSVGPQPQHL.